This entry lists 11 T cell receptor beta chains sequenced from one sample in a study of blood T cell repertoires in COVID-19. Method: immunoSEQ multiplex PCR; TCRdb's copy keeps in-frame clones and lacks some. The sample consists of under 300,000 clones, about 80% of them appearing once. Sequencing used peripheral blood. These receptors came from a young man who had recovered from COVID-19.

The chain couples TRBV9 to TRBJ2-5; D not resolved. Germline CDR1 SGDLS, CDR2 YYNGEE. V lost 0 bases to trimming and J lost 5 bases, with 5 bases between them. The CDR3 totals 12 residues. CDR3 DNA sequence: TGTGCCAGCAGCGTAGGCGCTGAGACCCAGTACTTC. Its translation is CASSVGAETQYF.

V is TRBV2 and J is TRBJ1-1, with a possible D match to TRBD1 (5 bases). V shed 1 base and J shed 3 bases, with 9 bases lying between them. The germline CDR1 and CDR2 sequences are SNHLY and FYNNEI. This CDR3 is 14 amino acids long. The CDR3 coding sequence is TGTGCCAGCAGTGAAGGGCAGGGCGACACTGAAGCTTTCTTT. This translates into CASSEGQGDTEAFF.

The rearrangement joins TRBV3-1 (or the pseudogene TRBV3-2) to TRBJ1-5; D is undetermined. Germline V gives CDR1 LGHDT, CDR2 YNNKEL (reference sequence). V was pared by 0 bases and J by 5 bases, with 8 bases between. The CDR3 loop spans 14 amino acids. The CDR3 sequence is CASSQDSTDQPQHF. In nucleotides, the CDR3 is TGTGCCAGCAGCCAAGATTCTACAGATCAGCCCCAGCATTTT.

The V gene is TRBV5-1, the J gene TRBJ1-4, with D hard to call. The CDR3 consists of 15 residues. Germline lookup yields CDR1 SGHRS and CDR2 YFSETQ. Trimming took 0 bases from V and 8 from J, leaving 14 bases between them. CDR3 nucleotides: TGCGCCAGCAGCTTGGTTTCCGCCGGGGAAGAAAAACTGTTTTTT. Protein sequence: CASSLVSAGEEKLFF.

The CDR3 DNA is TGTGCCAGCAGTGAATTAGGGGTCGGGGAGCTGTTTTTT. Its protein is CASSELGVGELFF. The chain has TRBV6-1 and TRBJ2-2, with a possible D match to TRBD1 (5 bases). Trimming removed 2 bases from V and 7 bases from J, with 8 bases in between. This CDR3 is built from 13 residues. CDR1 MNHNS and CDR2 SASEGT come from the germline V gene.

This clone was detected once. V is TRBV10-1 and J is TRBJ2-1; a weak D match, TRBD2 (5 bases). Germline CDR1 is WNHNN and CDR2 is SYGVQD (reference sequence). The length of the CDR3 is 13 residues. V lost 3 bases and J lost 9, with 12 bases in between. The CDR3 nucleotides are TGCGCCAGCAGTGATGCGGGTCGGGGTGAGCAGTTCTTC. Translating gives CASSDAGRGEQFF.

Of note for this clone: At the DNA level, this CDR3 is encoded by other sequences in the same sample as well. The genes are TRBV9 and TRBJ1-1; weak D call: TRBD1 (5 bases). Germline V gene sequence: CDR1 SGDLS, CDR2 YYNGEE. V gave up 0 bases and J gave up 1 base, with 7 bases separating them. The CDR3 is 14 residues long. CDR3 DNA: TGTGCCAGCAGCGTAGGACAGCAGAACACTGAAGCTTTCTTT. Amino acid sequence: CASSVGQQNTEAFF. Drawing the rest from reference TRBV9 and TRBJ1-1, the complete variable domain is DSGVTQTPKHLITATGQRVTLRCSPRSGDLSVYWYQQSLDQGLQFLIQYYNGEERAKGNILERFSAQQFPDLHSELNLSSLELGDSALYFCASSVGQQNTEAFFGQGTRLTVV.

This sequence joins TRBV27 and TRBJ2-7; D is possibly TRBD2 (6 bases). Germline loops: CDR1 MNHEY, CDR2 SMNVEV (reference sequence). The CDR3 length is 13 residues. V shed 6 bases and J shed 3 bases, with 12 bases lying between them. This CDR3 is CASSLGGYYEQYF. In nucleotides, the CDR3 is TGTGCCAGCAGCCTCGGAGGGTACTACGAGCAGTACTTC.

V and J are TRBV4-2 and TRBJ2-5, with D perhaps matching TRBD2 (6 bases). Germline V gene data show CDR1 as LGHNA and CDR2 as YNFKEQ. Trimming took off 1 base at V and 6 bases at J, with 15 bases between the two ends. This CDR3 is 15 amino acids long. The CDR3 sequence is CASSQAERRGQTQYF. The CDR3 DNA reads TGTGCCAGCAGCCAAGCGGAGCGGCGGGGACAGACCCAGTACTTC.

CDR3 DNA sequence: TGTGCCAGTAGTATTGGGGGGACTAGTTTGGTCCCAGATACGCAGTATTTT. Protein product: CASSIGGTSLVPDTQYF. V usage is TRBV19 and J usage is TRBJ2-3; 8 bases match TRBD2. Per the germline V gene, CDR1 is LNHDA and CDR2 is SQIVND (reference sequence). The trim removed 3 bases at V and 4 bases at J, leaving 12 bases unmatched. This CDR3 has 17 amino acids.

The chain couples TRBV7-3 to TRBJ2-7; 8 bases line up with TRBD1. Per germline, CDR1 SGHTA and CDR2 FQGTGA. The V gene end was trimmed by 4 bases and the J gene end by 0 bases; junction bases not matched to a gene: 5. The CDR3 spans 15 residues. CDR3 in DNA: TGTGCCAGCAGCTCCGGACAGGGCTACTCCTACGAGCAGTACGTC. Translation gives CASSSGQGYSYEQYV.